One sample yielded the 5 T cell receptor beta chains listed below, sequenced in a study of blood T cell repertoires in COVID-19. The table came from immunoSEQ multiplex PCR; TCRdb's copy has only in-frame clones and leaves some out. The repertoire includes roughly 310,000 clones, roughly nine tenths of them detected once, and 2.5% to 3.5% sits in the top ten. The sequenced sample was peripheral blood. These receptors came from a woman aged 25 to 39 with COVID-19, enrolled during active disease.

The chain combines TRBV5-4 with TRBJ2-3; TRBD2 matches at 11 bases. Germline loops: CDR1 SGHNT, CDR2 YYREEE (reference sequence). The CDR3 covers 16 residues. V lost 3 bases to trimming and J lost 0 bases; unmatched junction nucleotides: 3. The CDR3 DNA is TGTGCCAGCAGCTGGGGACTAGCGGCTAGCACAGATACGCAGTATTTT. Its protein is CASSWGLAASTDTQYF.

The V gene is TRBV6-5, the J gene TRBJ1-2; unclear D gene. The CDR3 contains 12 residues. The germline gives CDR1 MNHEY, CDR2 SVGAGI. Deletions cut 6 bases from V and 2 bases from J, with 7 bases between. The CDR3 is CASSPPNYGYTF. CDR3 DNA: TGTGCCAGCAGCCCCCCAAACTATGGCTACACCTTC.

V gene TRBV18 combines with J gene TRBJ1-1, with a possible D match to TRBD1 (6 bases). The CDR3 has 15 residues. Per the germline V gene, CDR1 is KGHSH and CDR2 is LQKENI. V lost 5 bases, J lost 2 bases, and 15 bases lay in between. CDR3 in amino acids: CASSYQTGSNTEAFF. The CDR3 DNA is TGTGCCAGCTCATATCAGACAGGATCCAACACTGAAGCTTTCTTT.

V usage is TRBV4-1 and J usage is TRBJ1-6; D is uncertain. CDR3 length: 16 amino acids. V lost 1 base and J 10 bases, leaving 17 bases between the germline ends. Per the germline V gene, CDR1 is MGHRA and CDR2 is YSYEKL. The CDR3 region has the DNA TGCGCCAGCAGCCAAGTCGACGGAGGGTCGGGCTCACCCCTCCACTTT. Translated, it gives CASSQVDGGSGSPLHF.

J is TRBJ2-6 and V is TRBV27; a possible D gene is TRBD2 (5 bases). Trimming took off 4 bases at V and 0 bases at J, with 13 bases between the two ends. In germline, CDR1 is MNHEY, CDR2 SMNVEV (reference sequence). The CDR3 covers 17 residues. CDR3 coding DNA: TGTGCCAGCAGTTCCTTAGGACTGGGCTCTGGGGCCAACGTCCTGACTTTC. It is translated as CASSSLGLGSGANVLTF. The entire variable domain, with the rest obtained from reference TRBV27 and TRBJ2-6, is as follows: EAQVTQNPRYLITVTGKKLTVTCSQNMNHEYMSWYRQDPGLGLRQIYYSMNVEVTDKGDVPEGYKVSRKEKRNFPLILESPSPNQTSLYFCASSSLGLGSGANVLTFGAGSRLTVL.